This entry lists 32 T cell receptor beta chains sequenced from one sample in a study of PD-1 blockade in classical Hodgkin lymphoma. With no exception, relapse followed autologous stem cell transplantation in all patients, and brentuximab vedotin exposure varied. Method: immunoSEQ multiplex PCR; TCRdb's copy keeps in-frame clones and lacks some. The sample includes about 13,000 clones, around four fifths seen only once; the top ten take less than 25%. Material: peripheral blood mononuclear cells (PBMCs), obtained at baseline. These receptors were collected from a human donor with classical Hodgkin lymphoma.

The chain joins TRBV9 to TRBJ1-3, with D possibly being TRBD1 (5 bases). Trimming took 4 bases from V and 1 from J, leaving 18 bases between them. Germline CDR1 is SGDLS and CDR2 is YYNGEE. The CDR3 sequence is 17 residues long. The CDR3: CASSLQGTPESGNTIYF. The CDR3 DNA reads TGTGCCAGCAGCCTCCAAGGGACCCCAGAGTCTGGAAACACCATATATTTT.

V usage is TRBV28 and J usage is TRBJ1-1, with no clear D. Trimming pared 6 bases from V and 4 bases from J, leaving 12 bases between. The CDR3 is 13 amino acids. From germline, CDR1 is MDHEN and CDR2 SYDVKM. CDR3 amino acids: CASSILRVTEAFF. The CDR3 DNA sequence: TGTGCCAGCAGCATCCTCCGGGTCACTGAAGCTTTCTTT.

The V call is TRBV7-9, the J call TRBJ2-1; the D gene is possibly TRBD2 (6 bases). The length of the CDR3 is 15 residues. V dropped 5 bases and J dropped 4 bases, with 15 bases sitting between them. Germline lookup yields CDR1 SEHNR and CDR2 FQNEAQ (reference sequence). The CDR3 reads CASSPRASAYNEQFF. CDR3 bases: TGTGCCAGCAGCCCGAGGGCTAGCGCGTACAATGAGCAGTTCTTC.

The V gene is TRBV5-1, the J gene TRBJ2-7; D is perhaps TRBD2 (5 bases). Germline V gives CDR1 SGHRS, CDR2 YFSETQ. V lost 0 bases and J 0 bases, leaving 7 bases between the germline ends. This CDR3 has 14 residues. CDR3 sequence: CASSLEGSSYEQYF. Written as DNA, the CDR3 is TGCGCCAGCAGCTTGGAAGGGAGCTCCTACGAGCAGTACTTC. Full variable domain (rest looked up from reference TRBV5-1 and TRBJ2-7): KAGVTQTPRYLIKTRGQQVTLSCSPISGHRSVSWYQQTPGQGLQFLFEYFSETQRNKGNFPGRFSGRQFSNSRSEMNVSTLELGDSALYLCASSLEGSSYEQYFGPGTRLTVT.

There are a few counts of this clone. The CDR3 DNA reads TGTGCCAGCAGTTACTTGAACACCATATATTTT. Its translation is CASSYLNTIYF. The genes are TRBV6-5 and TRBJ1-3; no reliable D call. CDR3 length: 11 residues. CDR1 and CDR2 from the germline V gene are MNHEY and SVGAGI. Trimming removed 1 base at V and 7 bases at J, with 2 bases between.

The rearrangement joins TRBV7-2 to TRBJ2-7, with D unclear. The germline V gene encodes CDR1 SGHTA and CDR2 FQGNSA. This CDR3 is built from 16 residues. V lost 1 base and J 6 bases, leaving 19 bases between the germline ends. CDR3 sequence reads: CASSLVGGISATEQYF. For the CDR3, the DNA is TGTGCCAGCAGCTTAGTAGGCGGCATCTCCGCCACCGAGCAGTACTTC.

This chain links TRBV11-2 with TRBJ2-2; possible D gene TRBD1, 6 bases. Per germline, CDR1 SGHAT and CDR2 FQNNGV. The V end lost 4 bases, the J end lost 5 bases, and 14 bases lay between the germline ends. The CDR3 length is 15 residues. The CDR3 protein is CASSSTGMKTGELFF. The CDR3 region has the DNA TGTGCCAGCAGCTCTACAGGGATGAAAACCGGGGAGCTGTTTTTT.

V usage is TRBV30 and J usage is TRBJ1-2; TRBD1 matches 8 bases. Per the germline V gene, CDR1 is GTSNPN and CDR2 is SVGIG (reference sequence). Trimming at V came to 8 bases and at J to 7 bases, leaving 9 bases not matched to a gene. The CDR3 is 12 residues long. DNA of the CDR3: TGTGCCCTGGCAGGGGGCATGGGTGGCTACACCTTC. Protein product: CALAGGMGGYTF.

This sequence joins TRBV4-3 and TRBJ2-3; D might be TRBD2 (5 bases). Germline V gene data show CDR1 as LGHNA and CDR2 as YSLEER. This CDR3 comprises 16 residues. Trimming stripped 0 bases from V and 0 bases from J, with 10 bases between. The CDR3 reads CASSQEWRASTDTQYF. The CDR3 DNA is TGCGCCAGCAGCCAAGAGTGGCGGGCAAGCACAGATACGCAGTATTTT.

The genes are TRBV6-6 and TRBJ1-5, with TRBD1 identical over 7 bases. The CDR3 loop spans 12 amino acids. V lost 5 bases and J lost 5; bases outside the gene matches: 0. CDR1 MNHNY and CDR2 SVGAGI come from the germline V gene (reference sequence). CDR3 amino acids: CASSQGDQPQHF. In DNA form, the CDR3 reads TGTGCCAGCAGTCAGGGGGATCAGCCCCAGCATTTT.

The rearrangement links TRBV18 to TRBJ1-2, with D possibly matching TRBD1 (5 bases). The CDR3 is 13 amino acids. Germline V gene lookup returns CDR1 KGHSH and CDR2 LQKENI. V lost 4 bases and J 8 bases, leaving 14 bases between the germline ends. The chain's CDR3 is CASSLLGASGYTF. CDR3 nucleotides: TGTGCCAGCTCACTCCTAGGGGCGTCGGGCTACACCTTC.

DNA for the CDR3: TGTGCCAGCAGTGGAGAAAGCGGGAGGGCGGTTGAGCAGTTCTTC. Its translation is CASSGESGRAVEQFF. The gene calls are TRBV25-1 and TRBJ2-1; 10 bases fit TRBD2. There are 15 residues in the CDR3. Germline CDR1 MGHDK, CDR2 SYGVNS. V was pared by 4 bases and J by 9 bases, with 9 bases of the junction left unmatched.

The CDR3 here is CASSAHPFRGRAFF. CDR3 DNA: TGTGCCAGCAGCGCCCACCCGTTTCGGGGGCGGGCTTTCTTT. This chain connects TRBV9 to TRBJ1-1; D perhaps matches TRBD1 (6 bases). The length of the CDR3 is 14 residues. V gave up 3 bases and J gave up 11 bases, with 20 bases separating them. CDR1 and CDR2 (germline): SGDLS, YYNGEE. The full variable domain, rest sourced from reference TRBV9 and TRBJ1-1, is DSGVTQTPKHLITATGQRVTLRCSPRSGDLSVYWYQQSLDQGLQFLIQYYNGEERAKGNILERFSAQQFPDLHSELNLSSLELGDSALYFCASSAHPFRGRAFFGQGTRLTVV.

This clone was detected only a few times. The V gene is TRBV7-6, the J gene TRBJ2-1; 7 nucleotides match TRBD1. Germline V gene data show CDR1 as SGHVS and CDR2 as FNYEAQ. With 5 bases clipped from V and 5 bases from J, the junction kept 6 bases outside the gene matches. The CDR3 runs to 14 residues. In DNA, the CDR3 is TGTGCCAGCAGCGTATGGGACAGTAACAATGAGCAGTTCTTC. Translating it yields CASSVWDSNNEQFF.

This chain joins TRBV21-1 and TRBJ2-2; the table gives TRBD1 as D, unverified against the DNA. TRBV21-1 is a documented pseudogene. The CDR3 totals 14 residues. CDR3 sequence: CASNRGPHTGELFF. CDR3 DNA: TGTGCCAGCAACAGGGGCCCCCACACCGGGGAGCTGTTTTTT.

The V call is TRBV7-9, the J call TRBJ1-4; 9 nucleotides match TRBD1. The CDR3 consists of 16 residues. Germline CDR1 and CDR2: SEHNR and FQNEAQ (reference sequence). Trimming removed 4 bases from V and 2 bases from J; junction bases left unmatched: 5. This chain's CDR3 is CASSYRGRFTNEKLFF. The CDR3 nucleotides read TGTGCCAGCAGCTACAGGGGGCGCTTTACTAATGAAAAACTGTTTTTT.

This chain connects TRBV13 to TRBJ1-1, with TRBD1 matching 7 bases. Germline CDR1 reads PRHDT; CDR2 reads FYEKMQ (reference sequence). CDR3 length: 18 residues. Unmatched junction bases numbered 21, after V lost 5 bases and J lost 6 bases. CDR3: CASSQRSRGRGVHPEAFF. In DNA, the CDR3 is TGTGCCAGCAGCCAAAGGTCCCGGGGCAGGGGGGTTCATCCTGAAGCTTTCTTT.

V gene TRBV14 combines with J gene TRBJ2-2; D is undetermined. The CDR3 sequence is 15 residues long. Per germline, CDR1 SGHDN and CDR2 FVKESK. V lost 4 bases and J 5 bases, leaving 14 bases between the germline ends. As DNA, the CDR3 is TGTGCCAGCAGCCCACAGTTTTTAGGAACCGGGGAGCTGTTTTTT. Protein sequence: CASSPQFLGTGELFF.

This clone came up once. The CDR3 nucleotides are TGCGCCAGCAGCTTGGACCCCCGGGACAGGGAAAGGGGCTACACCTTC. This translates into CASSLDPRDRERGYTF. This rearrangement joins TRBV5-1 to TRBJ1-2, with TRBD1 matching over 9 bases. Unmatched junction bases numbered 11, after V lost 0 bases and J lost 8 bases. The CDR3 runs to 16 residues. CDR1 is SGHRS, CDR2 YFSETQ, per germline.

The CDR3 is CASSGDRYYGYTF. The CDR3 DNA reads as TGTGCCAGCAGTGGTGACCGGTACTATGGCTACACCTTC. The V and J genes are TRBV6-5 and TRBJ1-2; D gene uncertain. The V end was cut by 5 bases, the J end by 3 bases, with 10 bases between. Germline V gives CDR1 MNHEY, CDR2 SVGAGI. The CDR3 covers 13 residues.

The gene calls are TRBV5-1 and TRBJ1-1; D not resolved. The V gene's germline CDR1 is SGHRS and CDR2 YFSETQ. The CDR3 sequence is 13 residues long. V lost 4 bases to trimming and J lost 10 bases, with 17 bases between them. Here the CDR3 DNA reads TGCGCCAGCAGCCTGGTGGCAGGCCGGGGAGCTTTCTTT. Translated, it gives CASSLVAGRGAFF.

This chain joins TRBV4-1 and TRBJ2-7; TRBD1 matches at 8 bases. The germline CDR1 and CDR2 sequences are MGHRA and YSYEKL. The V segment lost 4 bases and the J segment 3 bases; nucleotides outside the gene matches: 11. CDR3 length: 16 residues. The CDR3 DNA follows: TGCGCCAGCAGCCCGACAGGGGACAGTACCTACTACGAGCAGTACGTC. The encoded protein is CASSPTGDSTYYEQYV.

The rearrangement uses TRBV19 and TRBJ2-4; maybe TRBD1 (6 bases). Germline V CDR1 and CDR2: LNHDA, SQIVND (reference sequence). The CDR3 runs to 13 residues. V lost 5 bases, J lost 13 bases, and 18 bases lay in between. The CDR3 nucleotides are TGTGCCAGTAGTGTAACAGGGTCCCCTATCCAGTACTTC. As protein: CASSVTGSPIQYF.

The V gene is TRBV7-2, the J gene TRBJ1-4; the D is unclear. The CDR3 covers 14 residues. CDR1 is SGHTA and CDR2 is FQGNSA in the germline V gene. V was pared by 1 base and J by 4 bases, with 7 bases between. CDR3 nucleotide sequence: TGTGCCAGCAGCTTAGGCGGACTTAATGAAAAACTGTTTTTT. It translates to CASSLGGLNEKLFF. The full variable domain, its missing parts supplied by reference TRBV7-2 and TRBJ1-4, is GAGVSQSPSNKVTEKGKDVELRCDPISGHTALYWYRQSLGQGLEFLIYFQGNSAPDKSGLPSDRFSAERTGGSVSTLTIQRTQQEDSAVYLCASSLGGLNEKLFFGSGTQLSVL.

The chain is built from TRBV19 and TRBJ2-5, with 9 bases that match TRBD2. Germline CDR1 LNHDA, CDR2 SQIVND (reference sequence). This CDR3 comprises 16 residues. Trimming removed 1 base from V and 1 base from J; junction bases left unmatched: 4. This CDR3 reads CASSIVSGGSQETQYF. The CDR3 region has the DNA TGTGCCAGTAGTATAGTCAGCGGGGGGTCCCAAGAGACCCAGTACTTC.

This clone appeared a single time. The chain combines TRBV4-2 with TRBJ1-1; possibly TRBD1 for D (6 bases). Germline CDR1 LGHNA, CDR2 YNFKEQ. Trimming cost V 8 bases and J 0 bases, with 19 bases left between them. The CDR3 extends over 16 amino acids. The CDR3 nucleotides are TGTGCCAGCTCCCGGACAGTGTCTCCTATGAACACTGAAGCTTTCTTT. It encodes CASSRTVSPMNTEAFF.

The V call is TRBV5-6, the J call TRBJ2-5; perhaps D is TRBD1 or TRBD2 (5 bases each). The CDR3 covers 13 residues. Germline CDR1 and CDR2: SGHDT and YYEEEE. Trimming removed 4 bases at V and 3 bases at J, with 10 bases between. The CDR3 reads CASSLGPKETQYF. The CDR3, as DNA: TGTGCCAGCAGCCTGGGACCGAAAGAGACCCAGTACTTC.

The gene calls are TRBV7-2 and TRBJ2-1; D gene uncertain. The germline gives CDR1 SGHTA, CDR2 FQGNSA. V was pared by 0 bases and J by 7 bases, with 10 bases between. The CDR3 length is 14 residues. This CDR3 is CASSLASLVNEQFF. In nucleotides, the CDR3 is TGTGCCAGCAGCTTAGCTAGCTTAGTGAATGAGCAGTTCTTC.

This chain joins TRBV28 and TRBJ1-5; D not resolved. Trimming stripped 4 bases from V and 4 bases from J, with 5 bases between. CDR3 size: 12 residues. Germline CDR1 MDHEN, CDR2 SYDVKM. In DNA form, the CDR3 reads TGTGCCAGCAGTTGGGGTAATCAGCCCCAGCATTTT. Protein: CASSWGNQPQHF.

This clone was observed a single time. The CDR3 spells CASSSQGLETQYF. The CDR3 DNA reads as TGTGCCAGCAGCTCACAGGGGTTAGAGACCCAGTACTTC. This chain connects TRBV5-4 to TRBJ2-5, with 7 bases fitting TRBD1. V was clipped by 3 bases and J by 4 bases; unmatched bases: 3. The CDR3 contains 13 residues. In germline, CDR1 is SGHNT, CDR2 YYREEE (reference sequence).

V and J are TRBV9 and TRBJ2-5; TRBD2 matches 7 bases. The CDR3 has 15 amino acids. The germline gives CDR1 SGDLS, CDR2 YYNGEE. The V and J ends lost 6 bases and 1 base, in that order; junction bases with no gene match: 9. The CDR3 loop is CASTPSGRPQETQYF. In DNA, the CDR3 is TGTGCCAGCACACCCTCCGGGAGGCCCCAAGAGACCCAGTACTTC.

The chain recombines TRBV18 with TRBJ1-3; D is unresolved. V was cut by 6 bases and J by 0 bases, with 18 bases left in between. CDR3 size: 17 residues. CDR1 is KGHSH, CDR2 LQKENI, per germline. CDR3 in amino acids: CASSQKSVDYSGNTIYF. The DNA of the CDR3 is TGTGCCAGCTCGCAAAAATCGGTTGACTACTCTGGAAACACCATATATTTT.